A single sample gave rise to the 12 T cell receptor beta chains below, sequenced in a study of cytomegalovirus exposure and HLA in healthy donors (dated by TCRdb to 2016 to 2017). Library method: the immunoSEQ multiplex PCR assay. TCRdb mirrors the immuneACCESS table, restricted to in-frame sequences. Some clones are absent from its copies; in checked studies, under half trace to an unresolved V gene, and the reason for the others is unknown. Present in this sample are almost 75,000 clones, around four fifths of which were seen just once. The top ten hold 2.5% to 3% of the sample. The sequencing sample was made of PBMCs. The receptors were sampled from a man aged 25-45 years in good health and CMV-seronegative.

The rearrangement links TRBV5-1 to TRBJ1-1, with TRBD1 matching 8 bases. Germline V gives CDR1 SGHRS, CDR2 YFSETQ. The CDR3 covers 15 residues. Trimming at V came to 3 bases and at J to 1 base, leaving 5 bases not matched to a gene. Written as DNA, the CDR3 is TGCGCCAGCAGCTACGCAGGGGGCGGGAACACTGAAGCTTTCTTT. As protein: CASSYAGGGNTEAFF. The full variable domain, rest sourced from reference TRBV5-1 and TRBJ1-1, is KAGVTQTPRYLIKTRGQQVTLSCSPISGHRSVSWYQQTPGQGLQFLFEYFSETQRNKGNFPGRFSGRQFSNSRSEMNVSTLELGDSALYLCASSYAGGGNTEAFFGQGTRLTVV.

The CDR3 protein is CASRKGGIYNEQFF. The CDR3 DNA reads as TGTGCCAGCCGTAAGGGCGGGATTTACAATGAGCAGTTCTTC. The chain employs TRBV2 and TRBJ2-1; the D gene is possibly TRBD2 (6 bases). Germline loops: CDR1 SNHLY, CDR2 FYNNEI. Trimming took 8 bases from V and 4 from J, leaving 15 bases between them. The CDR3 loop spans 14 amino acids.

The J gene is TRBJ1-1, the V gene TRBV6-5; D unresolved. V was trimmed by 10 bases and J by 4 bases, leaving 19 bases between them. The germline gives CDR1 MNHEY, CDR2 SVGAGI. This CDR3 comprises 14 residues. CDR3 bases: TGTGCCATTCGACGGGTTCGCTTTGGCACTGAAGCTTTCTTT. Its translation: CAIRRVRFGTEAFF.

CDR3 sequence reads: CASSYSGREDQPQHF. The CDR3 DNA is TGTGCCAGCAGTTACTCTGGCAGGGAGGATCAGCCCCAGCATTTT. This chain joins TRBV6-5 and TRBJ1-5; possible D gene TRBD1, 5 bases. The CDR3 extends over 15 amino acids. Germline V gene sequence: CDR1 MNHEY, CDR2 SVGAGI. The V gene lost 0 bases and the J gene lost 5 bases, with 11 bases spanning the gap.

This chain uses TRBV25-1 with TRBJ1-3; perhaps TRBD1 as D (6 bases). The CDR3 is 12 amino acids. Per germline, CDR1 MGHDK and CDR2 SYGVNS. V gave up 9 bases and J gave up 1 base, with 7 bases separating them. CDR3 amino acids: CASTGSGNTIYF. The CDR3 DNA follows: TGTGCCAGTACAGGGTCTGGAAACACCATATATTTT.

V gene TRBV18 combines with J gene TRBJ1-5, with 7 bases aligning to TRBD1. This CDR3 spans 16 amino acids. The junction had 11 bases not matched to a gene; V was cut back by 3 bases and J by 6 bases. Germline V lookup: CDR1 KGHSH, CDR2 LQKENI. CDR3 amino acids: CASSPNSDRTGQPQHF. The CDR3 DNA reads as TGTGCCAGCTCACCGAATTCGGACAGGACAGGTCAGCCCCAGCATTTT.

The chain couples TRBV30 to TRBJ1-1; TRBD1 matches at 7 bases. The CDR3 extends over 12 amino acids. Looked up from germline, CDR1 is GTSNPN and CDR2 is SVGIG (reference sequence). After removal of 3 bases from V and 4 bases from J, the junction contained 2 bases not matched to a gene. CDR3 amino acids: CAWSPGGTEAFF. The DNA of the CDR3 is TGTGCCTGGAGCCCAGGGGGCACTGAAGCTTTCTTT.

The chain has TRBV19 and TRBJ1-2; 9 bases are shared with TRBD1. The CDR3 extends over 18 amino acids. Germline CDR1 LNHDA, CDR2 SQIVND (reference sequence). Trimming cost V 1 base and J 2 bases; bases outside gene matches: 11. The DNA of the CDR3 is TGTGCCAGTAGTATAGGGGGTCGTGCCGGACAGGGGAACTATGGCTACACCTTC. This translates into CASSIGGRAGQGNYGYTF.

The V call is TRBV7-9, the J call TRBJ2-1; 11 bases agree with TRBD2. V was pared by 1 base and J by 9 bases, with 5 bases of the junction left unmatched. CDR1 SEHNR and CDR2 FQNEAQ come from the germline V gene (reference sequence). There are 15 residues in the CDR3. Written as DNA, the CDR3 is TGTGCCAGCAGCTTAGTGGTTAGCGGGAGGGTTGAGCAGTTCTTC. It translates to CASSLVVSGRVEQFF.

V is TRBV7-8 and J is TRBJ1-1; TRBD1 is a possible D gene (6 bases). The CDR3 is 15 amino acids. The germline V gene has CDR1 SGHVS and CDR2 FQNEAQ. The V end lost 5 bases, the J end lost 3 bases, and 16 bases lay between the germline ends. The CDR3 spells CASSLSLDRYTEAFF. The DNA for the CDR3 is TGTGCCAGCAGCCTAAGCCTGGACAGATACACTGAAGCTTTCTTT.

The rearrangement links TRBV11-3 to TRBJ2-4; 8 bases are a match to TRBD1. Germline assignment: CDR1 SGHNT and CDR2 YENEEA. The CDR3 is 16 amino acids. With V trimmed by 2 bases and J by 7 bases, 10 bases remained unmatched. The CDR3 here is CASSLRHLTGANIQYF. CDR3 sequence (DNA): TGTGCCAGCAGCTTAAGGCATCTGACAGGGGCCAACATTCAGTACTTC.

The chain has TRBV4-1 and TRBJ2-4; D call uncertain. Germline V gene lookup returns CDR1 MGHRA and CDR2 YSYEKL. CDR3 length: 16 amino acids. The V gene lost 1 base and the J gene lost 6 bases, with 16 bases spanning the gap. The CDR3 reads CASSQGGQLRRNIQYF. The DNA of the CDR3 is TGCGCCAGCAGCCAAGGAGGCCAGTTGAGGCGAAACATTCAGTACTTC.